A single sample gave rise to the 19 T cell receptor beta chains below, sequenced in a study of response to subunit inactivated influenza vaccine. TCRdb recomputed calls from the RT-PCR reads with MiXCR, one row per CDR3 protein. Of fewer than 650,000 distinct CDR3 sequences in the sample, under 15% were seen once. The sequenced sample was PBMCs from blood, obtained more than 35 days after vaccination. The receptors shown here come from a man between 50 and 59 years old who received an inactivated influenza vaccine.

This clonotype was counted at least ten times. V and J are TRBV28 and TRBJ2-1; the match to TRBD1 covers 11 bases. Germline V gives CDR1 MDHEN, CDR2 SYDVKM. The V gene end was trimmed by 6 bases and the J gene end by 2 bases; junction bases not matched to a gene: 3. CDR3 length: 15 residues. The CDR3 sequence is CASRWGQGAYNEQFF. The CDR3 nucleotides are TGTGCCAGCAGGTGGGGACAGGGGGCCTACAATGAGCAGTTCTTC.

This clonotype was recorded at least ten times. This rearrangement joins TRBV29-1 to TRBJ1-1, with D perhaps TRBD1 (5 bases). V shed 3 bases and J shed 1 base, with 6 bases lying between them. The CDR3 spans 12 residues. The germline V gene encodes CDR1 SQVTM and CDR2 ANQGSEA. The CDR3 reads CSVDGANTEAFF. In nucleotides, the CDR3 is TGCAGCGTTGATGGGGCGAACACTGAAGCTTTCTTT.

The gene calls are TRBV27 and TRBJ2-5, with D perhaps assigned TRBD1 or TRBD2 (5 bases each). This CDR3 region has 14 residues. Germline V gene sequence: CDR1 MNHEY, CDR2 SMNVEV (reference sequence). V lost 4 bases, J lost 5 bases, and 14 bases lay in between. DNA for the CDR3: TGTGCCAGCAGTTCTCCCGGGGCGACGGAGACCCAGTACTTC. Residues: CASSSPGATETQYF.

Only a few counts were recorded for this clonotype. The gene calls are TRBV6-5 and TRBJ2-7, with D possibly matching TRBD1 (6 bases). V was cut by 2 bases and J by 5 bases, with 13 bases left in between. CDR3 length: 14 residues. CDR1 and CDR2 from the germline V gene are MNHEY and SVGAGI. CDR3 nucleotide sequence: TGTGCCAGCAGTTACACAGGGTTAGTGGACGAGCAGTACTTC. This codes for CASSYTGLVDEQYF.

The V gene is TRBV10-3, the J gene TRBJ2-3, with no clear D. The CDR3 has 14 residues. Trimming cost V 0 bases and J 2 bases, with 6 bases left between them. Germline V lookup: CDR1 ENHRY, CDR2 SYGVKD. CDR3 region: CAISESIPTDTQYF. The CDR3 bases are TGTGCCATCAGTGAGTCCATTCCCACAGATACGCAGTATTTT.

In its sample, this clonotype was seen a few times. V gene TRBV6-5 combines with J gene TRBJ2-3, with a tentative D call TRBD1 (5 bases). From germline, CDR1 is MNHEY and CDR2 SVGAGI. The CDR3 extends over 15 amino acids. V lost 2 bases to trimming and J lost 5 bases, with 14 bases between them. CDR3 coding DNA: TGTGCCAGCAGTTACGCCGGGCAGGGCAGAGATACGCAGTATTTT. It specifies CASSYAGQGRDTQYF.

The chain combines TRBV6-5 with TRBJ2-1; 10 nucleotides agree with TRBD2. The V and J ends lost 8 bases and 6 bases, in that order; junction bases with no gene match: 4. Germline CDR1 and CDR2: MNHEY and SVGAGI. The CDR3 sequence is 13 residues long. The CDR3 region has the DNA TGTGCCAGCGGGGTAGCGGGAGGCAATGAGCAGTTCTTC. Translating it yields CASGVAGGNEQFF.

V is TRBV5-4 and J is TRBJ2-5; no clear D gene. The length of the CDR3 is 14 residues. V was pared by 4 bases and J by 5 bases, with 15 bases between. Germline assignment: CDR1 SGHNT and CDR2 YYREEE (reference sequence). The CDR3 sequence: CASSPRNLEETQYF. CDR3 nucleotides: TGTGCCAGCAGCCCCAGGAATTTGGAGGAGACCCAGTACTTC.

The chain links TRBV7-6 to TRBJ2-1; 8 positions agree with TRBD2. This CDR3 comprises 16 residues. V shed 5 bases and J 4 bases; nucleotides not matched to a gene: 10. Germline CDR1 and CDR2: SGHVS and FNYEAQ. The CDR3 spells CASSVLSSGSYNEQFF. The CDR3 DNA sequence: TGTGCCAGCAGCGTATTATCTAGCGGGTCTTACAATGAGCAGTTCTTC.

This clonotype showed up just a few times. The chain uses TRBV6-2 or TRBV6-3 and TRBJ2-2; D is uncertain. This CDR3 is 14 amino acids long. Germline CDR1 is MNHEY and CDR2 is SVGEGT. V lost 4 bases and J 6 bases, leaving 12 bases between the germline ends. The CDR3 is CASSWSRWSGELFF. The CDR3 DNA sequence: TGTGCCAGCAGTTGGAGCAGGTGGTCCGGGGAGCTGTTTTTT.

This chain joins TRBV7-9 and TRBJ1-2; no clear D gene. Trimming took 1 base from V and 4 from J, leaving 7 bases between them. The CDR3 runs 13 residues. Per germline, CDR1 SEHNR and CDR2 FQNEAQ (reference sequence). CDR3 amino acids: CASSLENLYGYTF. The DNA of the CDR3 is TGTGCCAGCAGCTTAGAGAATCTCTATGGCTACACCTTC.

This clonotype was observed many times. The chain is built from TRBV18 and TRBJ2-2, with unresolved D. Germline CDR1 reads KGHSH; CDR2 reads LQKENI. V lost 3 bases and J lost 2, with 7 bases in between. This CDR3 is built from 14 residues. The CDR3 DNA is TGTGCCAGCTCACCTACAGCTAACACCGGGGAGCTGTTTTTT. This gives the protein CASSPTANTGELFF.

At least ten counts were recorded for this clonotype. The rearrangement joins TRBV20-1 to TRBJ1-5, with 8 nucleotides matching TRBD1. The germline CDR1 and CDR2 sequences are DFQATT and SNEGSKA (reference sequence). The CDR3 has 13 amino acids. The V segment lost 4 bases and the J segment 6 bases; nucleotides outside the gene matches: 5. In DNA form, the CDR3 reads TGCAGTGCTACTGGACAGGGTGGTCAGCCCCAGCATTTT. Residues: CSATGQGGQPQHF.

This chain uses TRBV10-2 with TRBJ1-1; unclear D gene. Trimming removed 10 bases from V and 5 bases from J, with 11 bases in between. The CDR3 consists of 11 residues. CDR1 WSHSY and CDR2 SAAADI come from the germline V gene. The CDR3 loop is CATQGGTEAFF. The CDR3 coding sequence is TGCGCCACCCAAGGAGGGACTGAAGCTTTCTTT.

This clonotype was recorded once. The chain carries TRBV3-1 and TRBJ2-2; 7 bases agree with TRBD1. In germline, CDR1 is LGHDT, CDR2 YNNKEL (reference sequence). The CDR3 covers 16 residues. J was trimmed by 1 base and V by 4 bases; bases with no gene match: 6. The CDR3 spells CASSRTGTVNTGELFF. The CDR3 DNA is TGTGCCAGCAGCCGAACCGGGACAGTGAACACCGGGGAGCTGTTTTTT.

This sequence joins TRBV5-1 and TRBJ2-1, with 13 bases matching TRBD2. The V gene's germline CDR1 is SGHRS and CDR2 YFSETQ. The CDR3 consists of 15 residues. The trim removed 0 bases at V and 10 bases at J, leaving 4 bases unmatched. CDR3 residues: CASSLGTSGRGEQFF. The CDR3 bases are TGCGCCAGCAGCTTGGGGACTAGCGGGAGAGGGGAGCAGTTCTTC.

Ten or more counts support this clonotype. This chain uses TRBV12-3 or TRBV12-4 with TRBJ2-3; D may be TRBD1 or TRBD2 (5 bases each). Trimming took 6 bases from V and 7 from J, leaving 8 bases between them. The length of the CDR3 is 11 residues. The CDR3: CASSQGHTQYF. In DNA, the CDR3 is TGTGCCAGCAGCCAGGGACATACGCAGTATTTT.

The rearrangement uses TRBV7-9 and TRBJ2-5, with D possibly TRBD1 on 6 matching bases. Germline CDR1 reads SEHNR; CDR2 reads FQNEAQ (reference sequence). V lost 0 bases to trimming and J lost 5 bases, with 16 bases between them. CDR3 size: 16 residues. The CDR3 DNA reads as TGTGCCAGCAGCTTAGCGACGTCAGGGGATCGTGAGACCCAGTACTTC. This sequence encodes CASSLATSGDRETQYF.

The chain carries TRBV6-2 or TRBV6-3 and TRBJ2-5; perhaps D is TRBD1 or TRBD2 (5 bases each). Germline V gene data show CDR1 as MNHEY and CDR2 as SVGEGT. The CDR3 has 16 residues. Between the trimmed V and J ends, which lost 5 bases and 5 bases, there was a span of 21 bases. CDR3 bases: TGTGCCAGCAGTCGACCGCGGAGGCTCAAGGGGGAGACCCAGTACTTC. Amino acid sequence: CASSRPRRLKGETQYF.